Below are 15 T cell receptor beta chains sequenced from a single sample in a study of blood T cell repertoires in COVID-19. TCRdb's copy holds only in-frame clones and misses some; the assay was immunoSEQ multiplex PCR. The sample has approximately 99,000 clones, around 87% seen once. Sequences were obtained from peripheral blood. The receptors stem from a human donor in a cohort sampled during active COVID-19.

V usage is TRBV6-5 and J usage is TRBJ2-3; D unclear. With 5 bases removed from V and 2 bases from J, the gap between germline ends came to 14 bases. This CDR3 has 15 residues. Germline CDR1 reads MNHEY; CDR2 reads SVGAGI. The CDR3 spells CASSTGSLFTDTQYF. The CDR3 region has the DNA TGTGCCAGCAGTACCGGGTCTCTCTTCACAGATACGCAGTATTTT.

This clone appeared once. The V gene is TRBV19, the J gene TRBJ2-7, with TRBD1 matching over 8 bases. Trimming took 4 bases from V and 3 from J; bases not matched to a gene: 5. CDR3 length: 14 residues. Germline V gene lookup returns CDR1 LNHDA and CDR2 SQIVND (reference sequence). CDR3 DNA sequence: TGTGCCAGTAGTAGACAGGGGTTGAACTACGAGCAGTACTTC. This translates into CASSRQGLNYEQYF.

This clone was seen just once. The V call is TRBV5-5, the J call TRBJ2-5, with TRBD1 matching 11 bases. Trimming cost V 4 bases and J 4 bases; bases outside gene matches: 6. Germline-derived CDR1 and CDR2 are SGHKS and YYEKEE (reference sequence). CDR3 length: 15 amino acids. Written as DNA, the CDR3 is TGTGCCAGCAGCCCTGGGACAGGGGGAGCAGAGACCCAGTACTTC. It yields the protein CASSPGTGGAETQYF.

With respect to this clone: Other DNA sequences from this sample encode an identical CDR3 as well. This rearrangement joins TRBV3-1 (or the pseudogene TRBV3-2) to TRBJ1-3; D gene unclear. This CDR3 is built from 13 residues. The germline V gene has CDR1 LGHDT and CDR2 YNNKEL (reference sequence). Trimming pared 1 base from V and 4 bases from J, leaving 5 bases between. The chain's CDR3 is CASSQVQGNTIYF. Here the CDR3 DNA reads TGTGCCAGCAGCCAAGTCCAAGGAAACACCATATATTTT.

The DNA of the CDR3 is TGTGCCAGCAGCCTCCGAACAGGCTCCAACACAGATACGCAGTATTTT. Its protein product is CASSLRTGSNTDTQYF. The V call is TRBV9, the J call TRBJ2-3, with D possibly being TRBD1 (5 bases). The CDR3 sequence is 16 residues long. The germline V gene has CDR1 SGDLS and CDR2 YYNGEE. V lost 4 bases and J 2 bases, leaving 17 bases between the germline ends.

This rearrangement joins TRBV6-6 to TRBJ1-1; D perhaps matches TRBD1 (5 bases). Per germline, CDR1 MNHNY and CDR2 SVGAGI (reference sequence). Trimming took 0 bases from V and 1 from J, leaving 12 bases between them. The CDR3 has 16 residues. The DNA of the CDR3 is TGTGCCAGCAGTTACTCAGGCAGGGCAGCGAACACTGAAGCTTTCTTT. It translates to CASSYSGRAANTEAFF.

The rearrangement links TRBV2 to TRBJ2-1; 7 nucleotides agree with TRBD1. CDR3 length: 15 amino acids. Trimming cost V 4 bases and J 0 bases; bases outside gene matches: 3. The germline gives CDR1 SNHLY, CDR2 FYNNEI. The CDR3 spells CASSAQGNSYNEQFF. In DNA, the CDR3 is TGTGCCAGCAGTGCACAGGGGAACTCCTACAATGAGCAGTTCTTC.

The V and J genes are TRBV10-2 and TRBJ1-1; TRBD1 is a possible D gene (5 bases). The V and J ends lost 4 bases and 3 bases respectively, with 12 bases between them. Germline V gene data show CDR1 as WSHSY and CDR2 as SAAADI. CDR3 length equals 14 residues. In nucleotides, the CDR3 is TGCGCCAGCAGTGGGACAACGGGGGACACTGAAGCTTTCTTT. Protein: CASSGTTGDTEAFF.

This chain links TRBV19 with TRBJ2-1, with 8 bases aligning to TRBD1. The CDR3 length is 14 residues. In germline, CDR1 is LNHDA, CDR2 SQIVND (reference sequence). V lost 6 bases, J lost 3 bases, and 4 bases stayed unmatched. The CDR3 loop reads CASSRGTGYNEQFF. The CDR3 coding sequence is TGTGCCAGTAGCAGGGGGACAGGCTACAATGAGCAGTTCTTC. Drawing the rest from reference TRBV19 and TRBJ2-1, the complete variable domain is DGGITQSPKYLFRKEGQNVTLSCEQNLNHDAMYWYRQDPGQGLRLIYYSQIVNDFQKGDIAEGYSVSREKKESFPLTVTSAQKNPTAFYLCASSRGTGYNEQFFGPGTRLTVL.

The genes are TRBV5-1 and TRBJ2-1; 7 bases agree with TRBD2. CDR1 is SGHRS and CDR2 is YFSETQ in the germline V gene. After removal of 1 base from V and 7 bases from J, the junction contained 8 bases not matched to a gene. The CDR3 is made up of 15 amino acids. The CDR3 DNA reads TGCGCCAGCAGCTTGACCATTGCGGGAGAGAATGAGCAGTTCTTC. It translates to CASSLTIAGENEQFF.

The chain links TRBV19 to TRBJ2-5, with 8 nucleotides matching TRBD2. CDR3 length: 16 amino acids. CDR1 LNHDA and CDR2 SQIVND come from the germline V gene (reference sequence). J was trimmed by 5 bases and V by 4 bases; bases with no gene match: 12. The CDR3 DNA sequence: TGTGCCAGTAGTAGTCGGCTGGCGGGGGGCCGGGAGACCCAGTACTTC. This codes for CASSSRLAGGRETQYF. The variable domain in full, completed from reference TRBV19 and TRBJ2-5, reads DGGITQSPKYLFRKEGQNVTLSCEQNLNHDAMYWYRQDPGQGLRLIYYSQIVNDFQKGDIAEGYSVSREKKESFPLTVTSAQKNPTAFYLCASSSRLAGGRETQYFGPGTRLLVL.

The genes are TRBV7-9 and TRBJ2-7; D not resolved. The CDR3 has 13 residues. The V and J ends lost 3 bases and 6 bases respectively, with 12 bases between them. Germline V gives CDR1 SEHNR, CDR2 FQNEAQ (reference sequence). The CDR3: CASSLGELGEQYF. CDR3 in DNA: TGTGCCAGCAGCTTGGGCGAGTTGGGCGAGCAGTACTTC.

The chain has TRBV3-1 (or the pseudogene TRBV3-2) and TRBJ2-1, with TRBD2 as a possible D gene (5 bases). The ends were cut back, 3 bases at V and 0 bases at J, with 18 bases in the middle. Germline V gene lookup returns CDR1 LGHDT and CDR2 YNNKEL (reference sequence). CDR3 length: 18 residues. CDR3 sequence: CASSHGRLATFSYNEQFF. Here the CDR3 DNA reads TGTGCCAGCAGCCATGGTCGGCTAGCCACGTTCTCCTACAATGAGCAGTTCTTC.

V is TRBV6-2 or TRBV6-3 and J is TRBJ2-2, with 12 bases aligning to TRBD2. CDR1 and CDR2 from the germline V gene are MNHEY and SVGEGT. V was pared by 6 bases and J by 4 bases, with 9 bases of the junction left unmatched. There are 17 residues in the CDR3. The CDR3 coding sequence is TGTGCCAGCAGCCCGACTAGCGGGAGTTTTATCACCGGGGAGCTGTTTTTT. Its translation: CASSPTSGSFITGELFF.

V is TRBV19 and J is TRBJ1-1; TRBD1 is a possible D gene (6 bases). V was trimmed by 8 bases and J by 8 bases, leaving 12 bases between them. The V gene's germline CDR1 is LNHDA and CDR2 SQIVND (reference sequence). The CDR3 consists of 11 residues. CDR3 bases: TGTGCCAGTTTTGGGGGCAGAGAAGCTTTCTTT. Encoded protein: CASFGGREAFF.